This TCR beta chain was captured in a study of T cell responses to AZD1222 COVID-19 vaccine. Pooling was applied to second doses at about 4 or about 12 weeks. Study conclusions and caveats: A rise in Spike-specific TCR breadth and depth followed two AZD1222 doses. As reported, nearly half of all spike-specific TCRs target variant regions that are unmutated.

Measured with immunoSEQ multiplex PCR; TCRdb has only the in-frame clones, and not every one. The table shows fewer than 90,000 clones, with around 83% occurring only once. As regards this clone: Antigen specificity is unknown.

The ends lost 4 bases at V and 5 bases at J; junction bases unmatched: 13. The length of the CDR3 is 16 residues. The V gene's germline CDR1 is MNHNS and CDR2 SASEGT. The source of this sequence is an adult who received the AZD1222 COVID-19 vaccine. Sequences were derived from peripheral blood, sampled 28 days after the second AZD1222 dose. The chain employs TRBV6-1 and TRBJ2-5, with TRBD2 identical over 7 bases. The CDR3 region is CASSGGVAGPGETQYF. In DNA form, the CDR3 reads TGTGCCAGCAGTGGAGGGGTAGCGGGTCCTGGGGAGACCCAGTACTTC.